A selection of T cell receptor beta chains follows, all from one sample in a study of T cell changes during pregnancy in multiple sclerosis. The repertoire was sequenced with immunoSEQ multiplex PCR; TCRdb's copy has only in-frame clones and lacks some. Of tens of thousands of clones in the sample, 93% were seen once. Sequenced here: peripheral blood, sampled after pregnancy. The receptor source for this set is a female donor with multiple sclerosis, enrolled in a pregnancy study. Both conserved end residues are part of each CDR3. D genes are given only for firm matches. Where a row states a size, it is once, few, many or the class of an expanded clone; other rows omit it.

cdr3_nt	cdr3_aa	j_call	d_call	clone_size	v_call
TGTGCCAGCAGTCGTGGGCCCAACACAGATACGCAGTATTTT	CASSRGPNTDTQYF	TRBJ2-3	NA	NA	TRBV6-5
TGTGCCAGCAGCTTATTGAGTCTAGCGGGTGGAGAGACCCAGTACTTC	CASSLLSLAGGETQYF	TRBJ2-5	TRBD2	NA	TRBV7-2
TGCGCCAGCAGCCCTCGCCGACAGGGCGGGTACGAGCAGTACTTC	CASSPRRQGGYEQYF	TRBJ2-7	TRBD1	NA	TRBV4-3
TGTGCCAGCAGGGAACTAGCTAACGATATCTACGAGCAGTACTTC	CASRELANDIYEQYF	TRBJ2-7	NA	NA	TRBV11-1
TGCAGCGTTGAATTCGGTGAAGCTTTCTTT	CSVEFGEAFF	TRBJ1-1	NA	NA	TRBV29-1
TGCGCCAGCAGCTTGGCTCGACAGGGAGGCGAGCAGTACTTC	CASSLARQGGEQYF	TRBJ2-7	NA	NA	TRBV5-1
TGCGCCAGCAGCCAAGAATCGGGAGCCGGCGGGGAGCTGTTTTTT	CASSQESGAGGELFF	TRBJ2-2	NA	few	TRBV4-3
TGTGCCAGCAGCGGCTGGGCTAGCGGGTACCTCACCGGGGAGCTGTTTTTT	CASSGWASGYLTGELFF	TRBJ2-2	TRBD2	NA	TRBV7-2
TGCAGCGTTAAGACTAGCGGGAGTCCCCATGAGCAGTTCTTC	CSVKTSGSPHEQFF	TRBJ2-1	TRBD2	NA	TRBV29-1
TGCGCCAGCAGCGCGAGTCCCGGACAGCCTACTGAAGCTTTCTTT	CASSASPGQPTEAFF	TRBJ1-1	NA	NA	TRBV5-1
TGTGCCAGTGAGACAGGGTATACTGAAGCTTTCTTT	CASETGYTEAFF	TRBJ1-1	TRBD1	NA	TRBV2
TGTGCCAGCAGCTTACAGGGAGGGTACGGTTCAGAGGCTTTCTTT	CASSLQGGYGSEAFF	TRBJ1-1	NA	NA	TRBV11-2
TGTGCCAGTAGTGCGGGAGATAGCAATCAGCCCCAGCATTTT	CASSAGDSNQPQHF	TRBJ1-5	NA	NA	TRBV19
TGTGCCAGCAGCTTAGTCCAGTCGTCCAATGAGCAGTTCTTC	CASSLVQSSNEQFF	TRBJ2-1	NA	NA	TRBV13
TGTGCCATCAGTGAGGGGCAGTTGGGCAATCAGCCCCAGCATTTT	CAISEGQLGNQPQHF	TRBJ1-5	NA	NA	TRBV10-3
TGTGCCAGCAGCTTGACTAGCGGGGATTACAATGAGCAGTTCTTC	CASSLTSGDYNEQFF	TRBJ2-1	TRBD2	NA	TRBV7-2
TGTGCCAGCAGCTTCCGGGAACAAGAGACCCAGTACTTC	CASSFREQETQYF	TRBJ2-5	NA	NA	TRBV7-9
TGTGCCAGCAGCCGACAATACAGGGTCGAGGGGGAGGGCTACACCTTC	CASSRQYRVEGEGYTF	TRBJ1-2	NA	NA	TRBV7-9
TGTGCCAGCACCGCGTCCCCCGTCCCATATGGCTACACCTTC	CASTASPVPYGYTF	TRBJ1-2	NA	NA	TRBV7-9
TGTGCCAGCTCACCCCTAGCGGGAGGCTACAATGAGCAGTTCTTC	CASSPLAGGYNEQFF	TRBJ2-1	TRBD2	NA	TRBV18
TGTGCCAGCAGCTTAATGAGGAGCGGGACGAACACCGGGGAGCTGTTTTTT	CASSLMRSGTNTGELFF	TRBJ2-2	TRBD2	NA	TRBV7-3
TGTGCCAGCAGCTTACAGGTCCCCCGAACACTTAACTACGAGCAGTACTTC	CASSLQVPRTLNYEQYF	TRBJ2-7	NA	NA	TRBV7-2
TGTGCCAGCTCACCATTGCGGGAGAACTACAATGAGCAGTTCTTC	CASSPLRENYNEQFF	TRBJ2-1	TRBD2	NA	TRBV18
TGTGCCAGTAGTGCCGGGGAGGGATCTCTGCTTGGCAATCAGCCCCAGCATTTT	CASSAGEGSLLGNQPQHF	TRBJ1-5	NA	NA	TRBV19
TGTGCCAGTAGTATCGTCGGATTAGCGGGAGAGGGCACCGGGGAGCTGTTTTTT	CASSIVGLAGEGTGELFF	TRBJ2-2	TRBD2	NA	TRBV19
TGTGCCAGCAGCTCCCGGTGGGACAGCCAAGAAGCTTTCTTT	CASSSRWDSQEAFF	TRBJ1-1	TRBD1	NA	TRBV11-3
TGTGCCAGTAAAAAGACCTCGACAGCGAACACTGAAGCTTTCTTT	CASKKTSTANTEAFF	TRBJ1-1	NA	few	TRBV19
TGTGCCAGCAGTTATTCTACCCTCAACGGGGAGCTGTTTTTT	CASSYSTLNGELFF	TRBJ2-2	NA	NA	TRBV6-5
TGTGCCAGCGCCCCGCGATTCGTACCATTGACAGGGACCGACTATGGCTACACCTTC	CASAPRFVPLTGTDYGYTF	TRBJ1-2	TRBD1	NA	TRBV5-6
TGTGCCAGCAGTGCTTCTAGCGGTAACACCGGGGAGCTGTTTTTT	CASSASSGNTGELFF	TRBJ2-2	TRBD2	NA	TRBV2
TGTGCCAGCAGCGAATTCACAGGGGGCGGTCCCACCGGGGAGCTGTTTTTT	CASSEFTGGGPTGELFF	TRBJ2-2	TRBD1	NA	TRBV28
TGTGCCAGCAGGGGCCCCGGGCGGGAGGGGGGCACAGATACGCAGTATTTT	CASRGPGREGGTDTQYF	TRBJ2-3	TRBD2	NA	TRBV28
TGCGCCAGCAGCTTAGGACTAGCGGGAGGGGGGCATGAGCAGTTCTTC	CASSLGLAGGGHEQFF	TRBJ2-1	TRBD2	NA	TRBV5-1
TGCGCCAGCAGCCCAGAGCGGGGTCAGGCGATGAATGAAAAACTGTTTTTT	CASSPERGQAMNEKLFF	TRBJ1-4	NA	once	TRBV4-1
TGTGCCAGCAGCTTGGCCGTGGGGGCTGAGCAGTTCTTC	CASSLAVGAEQFF	TRBJ2-1	NA	NA	TRBV5-5
TGTGCCAGCAGCTCTAGAGGGGGACAGTACCAAGAGACCCAGTACTTC	CASSSRGGQYQETQYF	TRBJ2-5	TRBD1	NA	TRBV7-9
TGTGCCAGCACCCAATTAGCGGGAGACGGGACCGGGGAGCTGTTTTTT	CASTQLAGDGTGELFF	TRBJ2-2	TRBD2	NA	TRBV7-9
TGTGCTAGCAGACGTTCCGGGTCCCTCCAGGAGACCCAGTACTTC	CASRRSGSLQETQYF	TRBJ2-5	NA	once	TRBV7-7
TGCGCCAGCAGCCCCAGAACTAGCGGGGGGAACAATGAGCAGTTCTTC	CASSPRTSGGNNEQFF	TRBJ2-1	TRBD2	NA	TRBV4-3
TGTGCCAGCGAGGATATTTACGAGCAGTACTTC	CASEDIYEQYF	TRBJ2-7	NA	once	TRBV7-2
TGTGCCAGCAGCCAAGAACTGGGAGAGAACACTGAAGCTTTCTTT	CASSQELGENTEAFF	TRBJ1-1	NA	NA	TRBV4-2
TGTGCCAGTAGTATGGGCAGGGACACCGGGGAGCTGTTTTTT	CASSMGRDTGELFF	TRBJ2-2	NA	NA	TRBV19
TGTGCCAGTAGTCCCTCCACTAGTACGCAGTATTTT	CASSPSTSTQYF	TRBJ2-3	NA	NA	TRBV19
TGCGCCAGCAGCTTGGGGCAGGGGCCCCAAGAGACCCAGTACTTC	CASSLGQGPQETQYF	TRBJ2-5	NA	NA	TRBV5-1
TGTGCCAGCAGCGCAGGGGGGAACACTGAAGCTTTCTTT	CASSAGGNTEAFF	TRBJ1-1	TRBD1	NA	TRBV9
TGTGCCAGCAGTTTAAACTTAGCGGTCAATGAGCAGTTCTTC	CASSLNLAVNEQFF	TRBJ2-1	NA	NA	TRBV27
TGTGCCAGCCGACCGACTAGCGGGAGTTACAATGAGCAGTTCTTC	CASRPTSGSYNEQFF	TRBJ2-1	TRBD2	NA	TRBV9
TGTGCCAGCAGTTTCCCCATGGCCCCCTCCTACGAGCAGTACTTC	CASSFPMAPSYEQYF	TRBJ2-7	NA	NA	TRBV28
TGTGCCAGCAGTGATCAGGGAACGAACACCGGGGAGCTGTTTTTT	CASSDQGTNTGELFF	TRBJ2-2	NA	NA	TRBV2
TGTGCCAGCAGTGGGGGGACAGGGGCCTATGAAAAACTGTTTTTT	CASSGGTGAYEKLFF	TRBJ1-4	TRBD1	NA	TRBV6-1
TGTGCCAGCAGTTTAAAGGGGAGGCTCTACGAGCAGTACTTC	CASSLKGRLYEQYF	TRBJ2-7	NA	NA	TRBV27
TGTGCCAGCAGTCCAAACTCCGGGACAGAGTATTCCTACGAGCAGTACTTC	CASSPNSGTEYSYEQYF	TRBJ2-7	TRBD1	once	TRBV27
TGTGCCAGCAGTGAAGAGGGACAGGGGGCCCTTGAGCAGTTCTTC	CASSEEGQGALEQFF	TRBJ2-1	TRBD1	NA	TRBV6-1
TGTGCCAGCAGCCCCTCCGAGGTTTACAATGAGCAGTTCTTC	CASSPSEVYNEQFF	TRBJ2-1	NA	NA	TRBV11-3